Presented here are 20 T cell receptor beta chains from one specimen sequenced in a study of T cells and Merkel cell carcinoma outcomes. Assay used: immunoSEQ multiplex PCR; TCRdb lists only in-frame clones, some missing. This sample yields roughly 16,000 clones, of which 81% are seen a single time; 7% to 9% belongs to the top ten. Sequencing input: tumor tissue from Merkel cell carcinoma. These receptors all stem from a human donor with Merkel cell carcinoma.

The chain uses TRBV5-5 and TRBJ1-4, with D perhaps matching TRBD1 (6 bases). V lost 2 bases and J lost 7, with 15 bases in between. Germline CDR1 SGHKS, CDR2 YYEKEE (reference sequence). This CDR3 region has 15 residues. CDR3 sequence reads: CASSLRTDRGEKLFF. The CDR3 region has the DNA TGTGCCAGCAGCTTAAGGACAGACCGGGGTGAAAAACTGTTTTTT.

This clone was seen just once. Other nucleotide sequences from this sample produce the same CDR3. This chain connects TRBV5-1 to TRBJ1-2; no reliable D call. V was pared by 2 bases and J by 0 bases, with 8 bases between. Germline V gene data show CDR1 as SGHRS and CDR2 as YFSETQ. The CDR3 has 14 residues. The CDR3 DNA reads as TGCGCCAGCAGCTTAGGTGGCTCTAACTATGGCTACACCTTC. Amino acid sequence: CASSLGGSNYGYTF.

This chain uses TRBV30 with TRBJ2-7, with a tentative D call TRBD1 (5 bases). CDR1 and CDR2 from the germline V gene are GTSNPN and SVGIG (reference sequence). This CDR3 is built from 16 residues. The V and J ends lost 1 base and 2 bases respectively, with 18 bases between them. The CDR3 DNA is TGTGCCTGGAGTGGTTATCTCAGGGAAAAGGCCTACGAGCAGTACTTC. It translates to CAWSGYLREKAYEQYF.

This clone was detected only once. V is TRBV19 and J is TRBJ1-1; TRBD1 matches 12 bases. The CDR3 is 16 amino acids. With 7 bases clipped from V and 5 bases from J, the junction kept 11 bases outside the gene matches. The germline CDR1 and CDR2 sequences are LNHDA and SQIVND (reference sequence). CDR3 protein: CASTPGQGAPRTEAFF. The CDR3 DNA sequence: TGTGCCAGTACCCCGGGACAGGGGGCTCCGCGGACTGAAGCTTTCTTT.

This chain uses TRBV7-3 with TRBJ1-6, with D possibly matching TRBD1 (6 bases). Germline V lookup: CDR1 SGHTA, CDR2 FQGTGA. The CDR3 is made up of 14 amino acids. Trimming removed 3 bases at V and 10 bases at J, with 13 bases between. The CDR3 region has the DNA TGTGCCAGCAGCTTTGGCCTGAGGGGGTCACCCCTCCACTTT. It encodes CASSFGLRGSPLHF.

The rearrangement links TRBV10-3 to TRBJ1-2; D not resolved. The CDR3 extends over 12 amino acids. V was cut by 4 bases and J by 3 bases, with 6 bases left in between. Per the germline V gene, CDR1 is ENHRY and CDR2 is SYGVKD. This CDR3 is CAISAADYGYTF. The CDR3 DNA reads as TGTGCCATCAGTGCGGCAGACTATGGCTACACCTTC.

The rearrangement uses TRBV5-1 and TRBJ1-1; tentatively, D is TRBD1 (5 bases). Germline V gives CDR1 SGHRS, CDR2 YFSETQ. The germline V and J ends were trimmed by 2 bases and 9 bases, with 11 bases remaining between them. The CDR3 extends over 12 amino acids. CDR3 protein: CASSFTGDQAFF. CDR3 DNA sequence: TGCGCCAGCAGCTTCACCGGGGACCAAGCTTTCTTT.

In DNA, the CDR3 is TGTGCCAGCAGCCTGGGACTAGCGGGGTACGAGCAGTACTTC. Residues: CASSLGLAGYEQYF. The rearrangement uses TRBV7-6 and TRBJ2-7; 13 positions match TRBD2. Germline V gene sequence: CDR1 SGHVS, CDR2 FNYEAQ. V shed 5 bases and J 4 bases; nucleotides not matched to a gene: 2. This CDR3 spans 14 amino acids.

CDR3 nucleotides: TGCGCCAGCAGCTCGTTCCCGGGGACGGAGACCCAGTACTTC. This gives the protein CASSSFPGTETQYF. The rearrangement joins TRBV5-1 to TRBJ2-5; D is possibly TRBD1 or TRBD2 (5 bases each). The length of the CDR3 is 14 residues. V lost 3 bases, J lost 5 bases, and 14 bases lay in between. The germline V gene encodes CDR1 SGHRS and CDR2 YFSETQ. Supplemented by reference TRBV5-1 and TRBJ2-5, the full variable domain reads KAGVTQTPRYLIKTRGQQVTLSCSPISGHRSVSWYQQTPGQGLQFLFEYFSETQRNKGNFPGRFSGRQFSNSRSEMNVSTLELGDSALYLCASSSFPGTETQYFGPGTRLLVL.

V is TRBV7-2 and J is TRBJ1-1, with D perhaps matching TRBD1 (5 bases). The CDR3 is 15 residues long. V was pared by 5 bases and J by 7 bases, with 20 bases between. The germline CDR1 and CDR2 sequences are SGHTA and FQGNSA. CDR3 sequence (DNA): TGTGCCAGCAGCCGGCATGGGTCAGGGTTGGTTGAAGCTTTCTTT. The encoded protein is CASSRHGSGLVEAFF.

CDR3 region: CASSSSHSMNTEAFF. The CDR3 nucleotides are TGTGCCAGCAGCTCAAGTCACAGTATGAACACTGAAGCTTTCTTT. The chain uses TRBV11-3 and TRBJ1-1; D is uncertain. Germline values: CDR1 SGHNT, CDR2 YENEEA. V gave up 4 bases and J gave up 0 bases, with 12 bases separating them. The CDR3 is made up of 15 amino acids.

The chain couples TRBV5-1 to TRBJ1-1, with D perhaps TRBD1 (6 bases). The V end was cut by 2 bases, the J end by 2 bases, with 10 bases between. Germline values: CDR1 SGHRS, CDR2 YFSETQ. There are 14 residues in the CDR3. CDR3 in DNA: TGCGCCAGCAGCTTACAGGGAGTTAACACTGAAGCTTTCTTT. It specifies CASSLQGVNTEAFF.

The chain recombines TRBV4-1 with TRBJ1-5; D is uncertain. This CDR3 comprises 18 residues. The V end lost 2 bases, the J end lost 1 base, and 18 bases lay between the germline ends. From germline, CDR1 is MGHRA and CDR2 YSYEKL. The CDR3 bases are TGCGCCAGCAGCCAATCCTCTCTTTGGGATGGGAGCAATCAGCCCCAGCATTTT. Encoded protein: CASSQSSLWDGSNQPQHF.

This clone appeared a few times. The gene calls are TRBV6-4 and TRBJ2-4; the D gene could be TRBD1 or TRBD2 (6 bases each). V lost 10 bases to trimming and J lost 9 bases, with 16 bases between them. CDR1 MRHNA and CDR2 SNTAGT come from the germline V gene. The CDR3 runs to 12 residues. In DNA, the CDR3 is TGTGCCACCGCGTCAGAGGGGGGCATTCAGTACTTC. Protein: CATASEGGIQYF.

This clone was observed a few times. The chain uses TRBV10-3 and TRBJ1-1; TRBD1 aligns across 9 bases. After removal of 6 bases from V and 5 bases from J, the junction contained 7 bases not matched to a gene. Germline V gene data show CDR1 as ENHRY and CDR2 as SYGVKD. CDR3 length equals 14 residues. The CDR3 reads CAIRRQGGETEAFF. CDR3 DNA: TGTGCCATCAGGCGACAGGGGGGGGAGACTGAAGCTTTCTTT.

CDR3 nucleotide sequence: TGTGCCAGTAACGGACAGGGGGGAACTAACTATGGCTACACCTTC. Its translation: CASNGQGGTNYGYTF. The rearrangement links TRBV6-5 to TRBJ1-2; 10 bases match TRBD1. V trimming: 9 bases; J trimming: 0 bases; junction bases outside the gene matches: 7. The CDR3 runs 15 residues. CDR1 is MNHEY and CDR2 is SVGAGI in the germline V gene.

J is TRBJ2-3 and V is TRBV11-2, with TRBD1 matching over 8 bases. The germline V gene has CDR1 SGHAT and CDR2 FQNNGV. J lost 5 bases, V lost 1 base, and 8 bases had no gene match. The CDR3 extends over 16 amino acids. The CDR3 is CASSLGRTGIGDTQYF. The CDR3, as DNA: TGTGCCAGCAGCTTAGGCCGGACAGGGATCGGAGATACGCAGTATTTT.

The chain joins TRBV27 to TRBJ2-1; TRBD2 matches at 10 bases. Germline CDR1 MNHEY, CDR2 SMNVEV (reference sequence). This CDR3 is built from 16 residues. V shed 6 bases and J 4 bases; nucleotides not matched to a gene: 9. The CDR3 sequence is CASSRTGTSVYNEQFF. In nucleotides, the CDR3 is TGTGCCAGCAGCCGGACCGGGACTAGCGTATACAATGAGCAGTTCTTC.

The rearrangement uses TRBV7-2 and TRBJ1-5; D is uncertain. There are 14 residues in the CDR3. Germline V gene sequence: CDR1 SGHTA, CDR2 FQGNSA. The V gene lost 5 bases and the J gene lost 0 bases, with 8 bases spanning the gap. CDR3 region: CASSPGHSNQPQHF. For the CDR3, the DNA is TGTGCCAGCAGCCCGGGCCATAGCAATCAGCCCCAGCATTTT.

As for this clone: This may be a read error, as it is one base from a much larger clone. Additional DNA sequences in this sample encode the identical CDR3. The CDR3 DNA follows: TGTGCCAGCAGCCCCCCGGGACAGGGAGCCCCCATGGAGCAGTACTTC. The encoded protein is CASSPPGQGAPMEQYF. V is TRBV11-2 and J is TRBJ2-7, with 9 nucleotides matching TRBD1. Trimming removed 5 bases from V and 7 bases from J; junction bases left unmatched: 15. This CDR3 contains 16 residues. The germline gives CDR1 SGHAT, CDR2 FQNNGV. Based on the CDR3 plus reference TRBV11-2 and TRBJ2-7, the full variable domain is EAGVAQSPRYKIIEKRQSVAFWCNPISGHATLYWYQQILGQGPKLLIQFQNNGVVDDSQLPKDRFSAERLKGVDSTLKIQPAKLEDSAVYLCASSPPGQGAPMEQYFGPGTRLTVT.